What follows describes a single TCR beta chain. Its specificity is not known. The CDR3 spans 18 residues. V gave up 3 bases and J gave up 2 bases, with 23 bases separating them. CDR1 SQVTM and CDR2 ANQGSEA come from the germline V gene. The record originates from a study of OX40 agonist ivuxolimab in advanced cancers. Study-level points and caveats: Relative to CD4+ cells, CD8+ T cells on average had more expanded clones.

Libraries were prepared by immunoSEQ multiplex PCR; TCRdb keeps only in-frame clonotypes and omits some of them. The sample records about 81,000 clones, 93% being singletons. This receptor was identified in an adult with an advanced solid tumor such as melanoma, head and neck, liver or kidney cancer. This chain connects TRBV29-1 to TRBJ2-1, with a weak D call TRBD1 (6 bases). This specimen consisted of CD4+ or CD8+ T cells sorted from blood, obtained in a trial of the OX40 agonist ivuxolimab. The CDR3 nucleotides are TGCAGCGTTGAGGCTGCCACCGGGACACCGAAAACCTACAATGAGCAGTTCTTC. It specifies CSVEAATGTPKTYNEQFF.